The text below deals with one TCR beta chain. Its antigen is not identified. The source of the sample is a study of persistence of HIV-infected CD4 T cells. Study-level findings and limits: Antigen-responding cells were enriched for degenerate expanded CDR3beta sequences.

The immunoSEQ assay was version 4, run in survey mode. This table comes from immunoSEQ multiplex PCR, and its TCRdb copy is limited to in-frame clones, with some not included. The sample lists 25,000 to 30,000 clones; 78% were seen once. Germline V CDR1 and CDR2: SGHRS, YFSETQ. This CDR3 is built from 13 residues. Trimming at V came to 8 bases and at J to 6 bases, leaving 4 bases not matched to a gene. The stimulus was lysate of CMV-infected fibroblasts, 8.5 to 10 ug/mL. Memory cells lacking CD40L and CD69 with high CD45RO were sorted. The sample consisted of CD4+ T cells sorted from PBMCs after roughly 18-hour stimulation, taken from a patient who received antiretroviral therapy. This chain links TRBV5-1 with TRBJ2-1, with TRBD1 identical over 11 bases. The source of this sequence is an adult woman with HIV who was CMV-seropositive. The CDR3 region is CASIGQGANEQFF. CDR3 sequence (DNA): TGCGCCAGTATTGGACAGGGGGCCAATGAGCAGTTCTTC.